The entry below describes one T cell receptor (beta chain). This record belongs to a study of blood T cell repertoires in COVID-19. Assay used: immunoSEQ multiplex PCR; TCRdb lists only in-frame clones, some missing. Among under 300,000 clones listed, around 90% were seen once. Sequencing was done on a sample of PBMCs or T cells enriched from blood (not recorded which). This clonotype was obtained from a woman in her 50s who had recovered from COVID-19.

CDR3 region: CASSREGSYNEQFF. The CDR3 coding sequence is TGTGCCAGCTCGCGGGAGGGCTCCTACAATGAGCAGTTCTTC. V gene TRBV7-2 combines with J gene TRBJ2-1, with TRBD2 matching over 9 bases. CDR1 is SGHTA and CDR2 is FQGNSA in the germline V gene. The CDR3 extends over 14 amino acids. V was clipped by 8 bases and J by 0 bases; unmatched bases: 2.